These T cell receptor beta chains were read from a single sample in a study of neoadjuvant anti-PD-1 for oral cavity cancer. Produced via immunoSEQ multiplex PCR; TCRdb's table is partial and in-frame only. This table has about 15,000 clones, 35% to 40% appearing once. The sample consisted of tumor tissue, taken after nivolumab (anti-PD-1) treatment. Receptor source: a person aged 35 to 85 with oral cavity squamous cell carcinoma. The CDR3 runs from the conserved cysteine through the conserved F or W. A D gene is named only where the DNA matches it firmly. A row's size may be missing; if present it is once, few, many or a size class.

>TRBJ2-7|TRBV7-9|-|-
CASSLAYTGGPYEQYF
TGTGCCAGCAGCTTAGCGTACACGGGGGGCCCCTACGAGCAGTACTTC
>TRBJ2-2|TRBV7-2|-|-
CASSQNRDPGELFF
TGTGCCAGCAGCCAAAATAGGGACCCCGGGGAGCTGTTTTTT
>TRBJ1-2|TRBV7-9|-|-
CASSVDIDGYTF
TGTGCCAGCAGCGTAGACATCGATGGCTACACCTTC
>TRBJ1-4|TRBV7-2|few|TRBD1
CASSPGGTNEKLFF
TGTGCCAGCAGCCCAGGGGGCACTAATGAAAAACTGTTTTTT
>TRBJ2-3|TRBV5-1|-|TRBD2
CASSDRLAGPPDTQYF
TGCGCCAGCAGCGACCGACTAGCGGGGCCCCCAGATACGCAGTATTTT
>TRBJ2-5|TRBV6-6|few|-
CASLRGGARYQETQYF
TGTGCCAGCTTGCGTGGGGGCGCGAGGTACCAAGAGACCCAGTACTTC
>TRBJ2-2|TRBV19|-|TRBD2
CASSISGAGRGNTGELFF
TGTGCCAGTAGTATATCCGGAGCGGGGAGGGGGAACACCGGGGAGCTGTTTTTT
>TRBJ2-2|TRBV4-3|-|TRBD2
CASSQASGGRTGELFF
TGCGCCAGCAGCCAGGCTAGCGGGGGGCGGACCGGGGAGCTGTTTTTT
>TRBJ2-2|TRBV6-1|-|-
CASSKDTNTGELFF
TGTGCCAGCAGTAAGGACACGAACACCGGGGAGCTGTTTTTT
>TRBJ1-3|TRBV6-6|-|-
CASSYSSGNTIYF
TGTGCCAGCAGTTACTCGAGTGGAAACACCATATATTTT
>TRBJ1-3|TRBV6-6|-|-
CASSYKPSSGNTIYF
TGTGCCAGCAGTTACAAGCCTTCCTCTGGAAACACCATATATTTT
>TRBJ2-2|TRBV15|few|-
CATSRELRSFNTGELFF
TGTGCCACCAGCAGAGAGTTACGGTCTTTCAACACCGGGGAGCTGTTTTTT
>TRBJ2-3|TRBV10-1|few|-
CASSESRQGAQYF
TGCGCCAGCAGTGAGTCGAGGCAGGGAGCGCAGTATTTT
>TRBJ2-7|TRBV7-3|-|-
CASSQDRMPSYEQYF
TGTGCCAGCAGCCAAGACAGGATGCCCTCCTACGAGCAGTACTTC
>TRBJ2-1|TRBV18|few|TRBD2
CASSPDTGGYNEQFF
TGTGCCAGCTCACCCGACACGGGGGGCTACAATGAGCAGTTCTTC
>TRBJ2-2|TRBV30|-|TRBD1
CAWTRQGRTGELFF
TGTGCCTGGACCCGACAGGGGAGGACCGGGGAGCTGTTTTTT
>TRBJ1-1|TRBV5-1|many|-
CASSLGARMNTEAFF
TGCGCCAGCAGCTTGGGGGCCAGGATGAACACTGAAGCTTTCTTT
>TRBJ2-6|TRBV7-9|few|TRBD1
CASSLGQSRANVLTF
TGTGCCAGCAGCCTGGGACAGTCAAGGGCCAACGTCCTGACTTTC
>TRBJ2-7|TRBV6-6|few|-
CASSYSIGEQYF
TGTGCCAGCAGTTACTCGATCGGGGAGCAGTACTTC
>TRBJ2-1|TRBV2|-|-
CASSDNYEQFF
TGTGCCAGCAGTGATAACTACGAGCAGTTCTTC
>TRBJ2-7|TRBV28|-|TRBD1
CASSKTGAWQYF
TGTGCCAGCAGTAAAACAGGGGCCTGGCAGTACTTC
>TRBJ2-1|TRBV5-1|-|-
CASSSTATNEQFF
TGCGCCAGCAGCTCGACAGCGACTAATGAGCAGTTCTTC
>TRBJ2-3|TRBV7-7|once|-
CASSQGVGRTDTQYF
TGTGCCAGCAGCCAAGGGGTTGGCCGCACAGATACGCAGTATTTT
>TRBJ1-5|TRBV4-3|-|TRBD1
CASSPVQGVNQPQHF
TGCGCCAGCAGCCCCGTACAGGGGGTAAATCAGCCCCAGCATTTT
>TRBJ2-2|TRBV5-5|-|TRBD2
CASSLSGGTTGELFF
TGTGCCAGCAGCTTATCCGGGGGGACCACCGGGGAGCTGTTTTTT
>TRBJ2-7|TRBV5-4|-|TRBD1
CASSSEQGGAPLEQYF
TGTGCCAGCAGCTCAGAACAGGGGGGCGCCCCGCTCGAGCAGTACTTC
>TRBJ2-1|TRBV5-1|few|-
CASSLEGEQFF
TGCGCCAGCAGCTTGGAAGGTGAGCAGTTCTTC
>TRBJ2-1|TRBV4-2|few|TRBD2
CASSHALAGAYNEQFF
TGTGCCAGCAGCCATGCCCTAGCGGGGGCGTACAATGAGCAGTTCTTC
>TRBJ1-6|TRBV7-9|medium-sized|-
CASSLDSYNSPLHF
TGTGCCAGCAGCCTAGACTCCTATAATTCACCCCTCCACTTT
>TRBJ2-1|TRBV6-1|-|TRBD2
CASSGTSGGAYNEQFF
TGTGCCAGCAGTGGGACTAGCGGGGGGGCCTACAATGAGCAGTTCTTC
>TRBJ1-1|TRBV6-6|few|-
CASSPGYTNTEAFF
TGTGCCAGCAGTCCAGGGTACACCAACACTGAAGCTTTCTTT
>TRBJ2-3|TRBV4-3|-|-
CASSQEGRPFTDTQYF
TGCGCCAGCAGCCAAGAGGGGCGGCCCTTCACAGATACGCAGTATTTT
>TRBJ2-1|TRBV5-4|-|TRBD1
CASSLPGTGSYNEQFF
TGTGCCAGCAGCTTACCCGGGACAGGGTCCTACAATGAGCAGTTCTTC
>TRBJ1-2|TRBV30|-|-
CAWTLSRTANYGYTF
TGTGCCTGGACCCTGTCCAGGACAGCGAACTATGGCTACACCTTC
>TRBJ1-5|TRBV19|-|-
CASSHGETGGNQPQHF
TGTGCCAGCTCCCACGGTGAAACAGGAGGCAATCAGCCCCAGCATTTT
>TRBJ1-2|TRBV28|many|-
CASSFAGKDGYTF
TGTGCCAGCAGTTTCGCGGGGAAGGATGGCTACACCTTC
>TRBJ2-2|TRBV29-1|-|-
CSSRDMGAGELFF
TGCAGCTCCCGGGACATGGGAGCAGGGGAGCTGTTTTTT
>TRBJ2-3|TRBV27|-|TRBD2
CASSLWSRASGGRSTDTQYF
TGTGCCAGCAGTTTATGGTCGAGGGCTAGCGGGGGGCGGAGCACAGATACGCAGTATTTT
>TRBJ2-3|TRBV9|-|-
CASSRQVGDTQYF
TGTGCCAGCAGCCGACAGGTTGGAGATACGCAGTATTTT
>TRBJ2-1|TRBV2|once|-
CASSGPSSYNEQFF
TGTGCCAGCAGTGGCCCAAGCTCCTACAATGAGCAGTTCTTC
>TRBJ2-5|TRBV30|-|-
CAWNSYPRDGGTQYF
TGTGCCTGGAACTCTTATCCCCGGGACGGAGGGACCCAGTACTTC
>TRBJ2-7|TRBV5-1|many|-
CASSLAGTSYEQYF
TGCGCCAGCAGCTTGGCAGGGACCTCCTACGAGCAGTACTTC
>TRBJ2-3|TRBV20-1|-|-
CSAKRDTQYF
TGCAGTGCGAAACGGGATACGCAGTATTTT
>TRBJ1-5|TRBV19|few|-
CASSIGGYSNQPQHF
TGTGCCAGTAGTATCGGGGGATATAGCAATCAGCCCCAGCATTTT
>TRBJ2-7|TRBV7-6|few|TRBD2
CASSPGLASTYEQYF
TGTGCCAGCAGCCCTGGACTAGCGTCTACCTACGAGCAGTACTTC
>TRBJ1-6|TRBV7-9|few|-
CASSPRRYESSYNSPLHF
TGTGCCAGCAGCCCCCGACGGTACGAAAGCTCCTATAATTCACCCCTCCACTTT
>TRBJ1-1|TRBV6-5|-|-
CASSYGGGNTEAFF
TGTGCCAGCAGTTACGGGGGCGGGAACACTGAAGCTTTCTTT
>TRBJ1-1|TRBV7-8|-|TRBD1
CASSRDRVATTEAFF
TGTGCCAGCAGCAGAGACAGGGTTGCGACCACTGAAGCTTTCTTT
>TRBJ2-3|TRBV4-3|few|-
CASSQEAAWGTDTQYF
TGCGCCAGCAGCCAAGAAGCGGCTTGGGGCACAGATACGCAGTATTTT